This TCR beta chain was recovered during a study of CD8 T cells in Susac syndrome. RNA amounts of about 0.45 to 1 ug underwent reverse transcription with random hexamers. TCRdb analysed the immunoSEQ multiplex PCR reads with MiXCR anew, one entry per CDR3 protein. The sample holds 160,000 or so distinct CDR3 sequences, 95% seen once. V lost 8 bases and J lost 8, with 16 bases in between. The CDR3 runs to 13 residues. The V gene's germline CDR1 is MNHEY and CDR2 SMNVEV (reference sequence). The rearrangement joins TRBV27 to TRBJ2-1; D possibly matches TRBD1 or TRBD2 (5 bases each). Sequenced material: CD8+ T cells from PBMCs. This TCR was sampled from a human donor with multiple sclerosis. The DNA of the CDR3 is TGTGCCAGCGGCCCTTTGAGGGGCCATGAGCAGTTCTTC. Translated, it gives CASGPLRGHEQFF.